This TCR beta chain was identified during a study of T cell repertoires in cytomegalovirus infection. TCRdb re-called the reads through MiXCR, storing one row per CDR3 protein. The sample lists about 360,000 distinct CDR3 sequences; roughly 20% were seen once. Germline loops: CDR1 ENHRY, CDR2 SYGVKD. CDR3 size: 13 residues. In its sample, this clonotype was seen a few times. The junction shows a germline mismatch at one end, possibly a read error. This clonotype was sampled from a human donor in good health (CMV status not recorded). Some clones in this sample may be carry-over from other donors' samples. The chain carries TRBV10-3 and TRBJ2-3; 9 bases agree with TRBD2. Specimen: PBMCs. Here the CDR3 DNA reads TGTGCCATCACTACAAACGGCGGGAGGGCCCTCATGTTT. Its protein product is CAITTNGGRALMF.